This TCR beta chain was obtained from a study of Ad26.COV2.S vaccination and SARS-CoV-2 variants (dated by TCRdb to the early 2020s). In terms of the full investigation: Vaccine-arm donors were drawn from COV1001, a multicentre, randomized, double-blind, placebo-controlled phase I-IIa trial of Ad26.COV2.S in healthy adults. A total of around 32 samples were included in the TCR-sequenced set, comprising about 20 Ad26.COV2.S vaccine recipients, 5 placebo recipients and 8 SARS-CoV-2 convalescent individuals. TCRbeta repertoire sequencing was used to assess the specificity and breadth of SARS-CoV-2-reactive T cell receptors after Ad26.COV2.S vaccination. Throughout the experiments and outcome assessment, investigators stayed blinded to trial group allocation. Ad26.COV2.S was given intramuscularly at 5x10^10 or 1x10^11 viral particles, as a single shot or as two shots 56 days apart. Trial participants were randomized into five groups of five: low-dose or high-dose Ad26.COV2.S given once or twice, or placebo on both occasions.

The intended sense of this specimen's treatment or condition label: some 20 received Ad26.COV2.S at low or high dose, single or two shots; roughly five received placebo; per-sample allocation not given. Repertoires of vaccine and placebo recipients were sequenced from samples taken on day 63 after the first injection. In Cohort 1b, about two dozen adults aged 18-55 years were enrolled at a single site in Boston, USA, between 29 July and 7 August 2020. Ad26.COV2.S was a replication-incompetent adenovirus type 26 vector expressing a prefusion-stabilized SARS-CoV-2 spike protein from the original Wuhan strain. The immunoSEQ Assay was the method used to sequence TCRbeta CDR3 regions. After extraction, genomic DNA underwent amplification by bias-controlled multiplex PCR, followed by high-throughput sequencing. The original methods were these. Collapsing and filtering of sequences were performed to quantify the absolute abundance of each unique TCRbeta CDR3 region. T cell fraction was estimated by normalizing TCRbeta template counts to usable DNA, with usable DNA measured through amplification of reference genes found in all nucleated cells. Repertoire TCRs were annotated as SARS-CoV-2-specific by exact matching of V gene, CDR3 amino acid sequence and J gene to a known reactive TCR set. MIRA supplied the reference SARS-CoV-2 TCR set, which was filtered for enrichment in COVID-19-positive ImmuneCODE repertoires so that public or cross-reactive TCRs were removed. Using the MIRA antigens, annotated TCRs were further analysed by specific ORF or by position within an ORF. Depth was the summed frequency of annotated unique rearrangements, while breadth was defined as annotated unique rearrangements over total unique productive rearrangements. TCR breadth was compared between groups using two-sided Wilcoxon rank-sum tests. TCRdb limited this immuneACCESS table to in-frame rearrangements with V and J called. A share of clones is missing; checked studies link under half to unresolved V genes, and the rest is unexplained. Clone size and V and J calls were adopted from that table, with D and trimming inferred from the DNA. This sample lists about 390,000 clones; 92% were detected once. In total, the top ten clones hold about 1.7% of the sample.

V is pared back by 7 bases and J by 0 bases, with 13 bases lying between the germline termini. CDR1 and CDR2, looked up from the germline V gene, are LGHNT and FRNRAP. There are 15 amino acids in the CDR3, from cysteine to phenylalanine inclusive. Kept here is only the CDR3 DNA, which spans 45 bases and is read in frame from base 1. On the study overall, not on this receptor specifically: Ad26.COV2.S recipients had higher spike-specific TCR breadth than placebo recipients (P = 0.0014). After vaccination, spike-specific CD8+ and CD4+ T cell responses were reported to show substantial breadth. Vaccine and placebo recipients had comparable non-spike TCR breadth, which fits with the vaccine containing only spike. The study was not powered to compare responses between vaccine doses or regimens. The authors noted that total T cell responses may have been underestimated by the TCR breadth and depth analyses.

Concerning this clone itself: It has no known antigen specificity. Base qualities were left out, and no much larger clone turns up one base away.

This sample comprised peripheral blood, obtained in a trial of Ad26.COV2.S vaccine versus placebo. The rearranged segments are TRBV12-5 and TRBJ2-1, with the D segment identity uncertain. The source of this sequence is a person aged 18 to 59 who received the Ad26.COV2.S COVID-19 vaccine or a placebo. CDR3 sequence: CASAPTPSSYNEQFF. Here is the DNA: TGTGCTAGTGCCCCTACCCCGAGCTCCTACAATGAGCAGTTCTTC. With the rest looked up from the reference TRBV12-5 and TRBJ2-1 genes rather than sequenced, the full variable domain is DARVTQTPRHKVTEMGQEVTMRCQPILGHNTVFWYRQTMMQGLELLAYFRNRAPLDDSGMPKDRFSAEMPDATLATLKIQPSEPRDSAVYFCASAPTPSSYNEQFFGPGTRLTVL.